The 17 T cell receptor beta chains reported below all come from one sample, sequenced in a study of response to subunit inactivated influenza vaccine. TCRdb fed the RT-PCR reads into MiXCR, producing one record per CDR3 protein. This table holds under 850,000 distinct CDR3 sequences, around 20% found once. This specimen was PBMCs from blood, taken 5 days after vaccination. Every receptor here comes from a man in his forties or fifties who received an inactivated influenza vaccine.

This sequence joins TRBV7-9 and TRBJ2-3, with TRBD1 matching 9 bases. This CDR3 is built from 13 residues. Germline CDR1 reads SEHNR; CDR2 reads FQNEAQ (reference sequence). J was trimmed by 8 bases and V by 5 bases; bases with no gene match: 5. CDR3 nucleotides: TGTGCCAGCAGCGCACAGGGGGCTGGTACGCAGTATTTT. Translating gives CASSAQGAGTQYF.

The chain recombines TRBV20-1 with TRBJ2-3, with 13 bases that match TRBD2. Germline V gene data show CDR1 as DFQATT and CDR2 as SNEGSKA (reference sequence). This CDR3 is 17 amino acids long. V shed 5 bases, J shed 1 base, and the junction held 9 bases outside the gene matches. The CDR3 spells CSAPYGLAGVGTDTQYF. The CDR3 DNA sequence: TGCAGTGCTCCTTACGGACTAGCGGGAGTAGGCACAGATACGCAGTATTTT.

The V and J genes are TRBV12-3 or TRBV12-4 and TRBJ2-1; D may be TRBD1 or TRBD2 (6 bases each). The CDR3 spans 14 residues. The V end lost 3 bases, the J end lost 5 bases, and 11 bases lay between the germline ends. In nucleotides, the CDR3 is TGTGCCAGCAGTTTTCGGGGGCGCCACAATGAGCAGTTCTTC. Translation: CASSFRGRHNEQFF.

This clonotype was picked up a small number of times. The rearrangement uses TRBV11-2 and TRBJ2-3; D is unresolved. Trimming pared 0 bases from V and 5 bases from J, leaving 18 bases between. CDR1 SGHAT and CDR2 FQNNGV come from the germline V gene. CDR3 length: 17 residues. DNA of the CDR3: TGTGCCAGCAGCTTAGAACCCTCCCTACAGTTCTTAGATACGCAGTATTTT. Encoded protein: CASSLEPSLQFLDTQYF.

This clonotype was counted at least ten times. This sequence joins TRBV20-1 and TRBJ2-5; perhaps D is TRBD1 or TRBD2 (5 bases each). V was cut by 6 bases and J by 2 bases, with 10 bases left in between. The germline V gene has CDR1 DFQATT and CDR2 SNEGSKA (reference sequence). This CDR3 is built from 12 residues. For the CDR3, the DNA is TGCAGTGCCCGGGACCAACAAGAGACCCAGTACTTC. Translating gives CSARDQQETQYF.

This chain joins TRBV12-3 or TRBV12-4 and TRBJ2-2; 8 nucleotides match TRBD1. The CDR3 spans 17 residues. V was clipped by 3 bases and J by 1 base; unmatched bases: 7. The CDR3 region is CASSFWPGGLNTGELFF. The CDR3 nucleotides are TGTGCCAGCAGTTTTTGGCCAGGGGGCTTGAACACCGGGGAGCTGTTTTTT.

CDR3 amino acids: CASSPGADHNEKLFF. Here the CDR3 DNA reads TGCGCCAGCAGCCCCGGGGCAGACCATAATGAAAAACTGTTTTTT. This chain joins TRBV5-1 and TRBJ1-4; maybe TRBD1 (5 bases). The CDR3 sequence is 15 residues long. The germline V gene has CDR1 SGHRS and CDR2 YFSETQ. V lost 4 bases to trimming and J lost 4 bases, with 14 bases between them.

V and J are TRBV13 and TRBJ2-1; TRBD2 agrees at 13 bases. The V gene's germline CDR1 is PRHDT and CDR2 FYEKMQ (reference sequence). The V gene end was trimmed by 5 bases and the J gene end by 9 bases; junction bases not matched to a gene: 7. The CDR3 extends over 15 amino acids. The CDR3 sequence: CASSPGLAGVIEQFF. CDR3 nucleotides: TGTGCCAGCAGCCCTGGACTAGCGGGAGTTATTGAGCAGTTCTTC.

This clonotype showed up just a few times. The genes are TRBV5-1 and TRBJ2-7; TRBD1 is a possible D gene (6 bases). V lost 5 bases and J lost 7, with 19 bases in between. The CDR3 is made up of 14 amino acids. Germline V CDR1 and CDR2: SGHRS, YFSETQ. The CDR3 region is CASRPSRGDEEQYF. CDR3 DNA: TGCGCCAGCAGACCCTCCAGGGGCGATGAGGAGCAGTACTTC.

The table lists this clonotype with a few counts. In DNA, the CDR3 is TGTGCCAGCAGTTTAGATTTCGGAGGCTACACCTTC. It encodes CASSLDFGGYTF. The chain employs TRBV28 and TRBJ1-2; D is unclear. Per germline, CDR1 MDHEN and CDR2 SYDVKM. This CDR3 has 12 residues. V lost 2 bases and J lost 8, with 9 bases in between.

This clonotype showed up many times. The chain links TRBV29-1 to TRBJ2-5; D possibly matches TRBD1 or TRBD2 (5 bases each). Deletions cut 7 bases from V and 2 bases from J, with 8 bases between. CDR1 SQVTM and CDR2 ANQGSEA come from the germline V gene. This CDR3 region has 11 residues. This CDR3 is CSAGPQETQYF. The CDR3 region has the DNA TGCAGCGCGGGACCTCAAGAGACCCAGTACTTC.

The gene calls are TRBV25-1 and TRBJ1-6; 10 bases match TRBD1. Germline-derived CDR1 and CDR2 are MGHDK and SYGVNS. This CDR3 region has 15 residues. V shed 4 bases, J shed 7 bases, and the junction held 4 bases outside the gene matches. CDR3 bases: TGTGCCAGCAGTGCAGACAGGGGGCGGAATTCACCCCTCCACTTT. Its translation: CASSADRGRNSPLHF.

The rearrangement joins TRBV12-3 or TRBV12-4 to TRBJ2-1; TRBD2 aligns across 8 bases. The CDR3 is 17 amino acids. V shed 5 bases, J shed 4 bases, and the junction held 13 bases outside the gene matches. CDR3 DNA sequence: TGTGCCAGCAGTCCCCAAATAACAGCGGGGGCTTACAATGAGCAGTTCTTC. It codes for CASSPQITAGAYNEQFF.

This clonotype was counted a few times. The chain combines TRBV12-3 or TRBV12-4 with TRBJ1-2; D unclear. V lost 2 bases and J 7 bases, leaving 8 bases between the germline ends. There are 12 residues in the CDR3. The CDR3 protein is CASSLYGSGYTF. The CDR3, as DNA: TGTGCCAGCAGTTTATATGGCTCTGGCTACACCTTC.

V and J are TRBV5-5 and TRBJ2-7; TRBD2 agrees at 9 bases. The CDR3 consists of 13 residues. CDR1 is SGHKS, CDR2 YYEKEE, per germline (reference sequence). Trimming at V came to 4 bases and at J to 3 bases, leaving 2 bases not matched to a gene. This CDR3 reads CASSRTSDYEQYF. CDR3 DNA: TGTGCCAGCAGCCGGACTAGCGACTACGAGCAGTACTTC.

This clonotype has a handful of counts. J is TRBJ2-2 and V is TRBV12-3 or TRBV12-4, with 10 nucleotides matching TRBD2. J was trimmed by 4 bases and V by 3 bases; bases with no gene match: 5. CDR3 size: 16 residues. The CDR3: CASSLRSGGFTGELFF. Written as DNA, the CDR3 is TGTGCCAGCAGTTTGCGTAGCGGGGGGTTCACCGGGGAGCTGTTTTTT.

This clonotype was observed at least ten times. The rearrangement uses TRBV20-1 and TRBJ2-7; 8 bases map to TRBD2. With 4 bases clipped from V and 0 bases from J, the junction kept 2 bases outside the gene matches. The CDR3 has 13 amino acids. Germline loops: CDR1 DFQATT, CDR2 SNEGSKA (reference sequence). The CDR3 spells CSANSGGSYEQYF. The CDR3 bases are TGCAGTGCTAACAGCGGGGGCTCCTACGAGCAGTACTTC.